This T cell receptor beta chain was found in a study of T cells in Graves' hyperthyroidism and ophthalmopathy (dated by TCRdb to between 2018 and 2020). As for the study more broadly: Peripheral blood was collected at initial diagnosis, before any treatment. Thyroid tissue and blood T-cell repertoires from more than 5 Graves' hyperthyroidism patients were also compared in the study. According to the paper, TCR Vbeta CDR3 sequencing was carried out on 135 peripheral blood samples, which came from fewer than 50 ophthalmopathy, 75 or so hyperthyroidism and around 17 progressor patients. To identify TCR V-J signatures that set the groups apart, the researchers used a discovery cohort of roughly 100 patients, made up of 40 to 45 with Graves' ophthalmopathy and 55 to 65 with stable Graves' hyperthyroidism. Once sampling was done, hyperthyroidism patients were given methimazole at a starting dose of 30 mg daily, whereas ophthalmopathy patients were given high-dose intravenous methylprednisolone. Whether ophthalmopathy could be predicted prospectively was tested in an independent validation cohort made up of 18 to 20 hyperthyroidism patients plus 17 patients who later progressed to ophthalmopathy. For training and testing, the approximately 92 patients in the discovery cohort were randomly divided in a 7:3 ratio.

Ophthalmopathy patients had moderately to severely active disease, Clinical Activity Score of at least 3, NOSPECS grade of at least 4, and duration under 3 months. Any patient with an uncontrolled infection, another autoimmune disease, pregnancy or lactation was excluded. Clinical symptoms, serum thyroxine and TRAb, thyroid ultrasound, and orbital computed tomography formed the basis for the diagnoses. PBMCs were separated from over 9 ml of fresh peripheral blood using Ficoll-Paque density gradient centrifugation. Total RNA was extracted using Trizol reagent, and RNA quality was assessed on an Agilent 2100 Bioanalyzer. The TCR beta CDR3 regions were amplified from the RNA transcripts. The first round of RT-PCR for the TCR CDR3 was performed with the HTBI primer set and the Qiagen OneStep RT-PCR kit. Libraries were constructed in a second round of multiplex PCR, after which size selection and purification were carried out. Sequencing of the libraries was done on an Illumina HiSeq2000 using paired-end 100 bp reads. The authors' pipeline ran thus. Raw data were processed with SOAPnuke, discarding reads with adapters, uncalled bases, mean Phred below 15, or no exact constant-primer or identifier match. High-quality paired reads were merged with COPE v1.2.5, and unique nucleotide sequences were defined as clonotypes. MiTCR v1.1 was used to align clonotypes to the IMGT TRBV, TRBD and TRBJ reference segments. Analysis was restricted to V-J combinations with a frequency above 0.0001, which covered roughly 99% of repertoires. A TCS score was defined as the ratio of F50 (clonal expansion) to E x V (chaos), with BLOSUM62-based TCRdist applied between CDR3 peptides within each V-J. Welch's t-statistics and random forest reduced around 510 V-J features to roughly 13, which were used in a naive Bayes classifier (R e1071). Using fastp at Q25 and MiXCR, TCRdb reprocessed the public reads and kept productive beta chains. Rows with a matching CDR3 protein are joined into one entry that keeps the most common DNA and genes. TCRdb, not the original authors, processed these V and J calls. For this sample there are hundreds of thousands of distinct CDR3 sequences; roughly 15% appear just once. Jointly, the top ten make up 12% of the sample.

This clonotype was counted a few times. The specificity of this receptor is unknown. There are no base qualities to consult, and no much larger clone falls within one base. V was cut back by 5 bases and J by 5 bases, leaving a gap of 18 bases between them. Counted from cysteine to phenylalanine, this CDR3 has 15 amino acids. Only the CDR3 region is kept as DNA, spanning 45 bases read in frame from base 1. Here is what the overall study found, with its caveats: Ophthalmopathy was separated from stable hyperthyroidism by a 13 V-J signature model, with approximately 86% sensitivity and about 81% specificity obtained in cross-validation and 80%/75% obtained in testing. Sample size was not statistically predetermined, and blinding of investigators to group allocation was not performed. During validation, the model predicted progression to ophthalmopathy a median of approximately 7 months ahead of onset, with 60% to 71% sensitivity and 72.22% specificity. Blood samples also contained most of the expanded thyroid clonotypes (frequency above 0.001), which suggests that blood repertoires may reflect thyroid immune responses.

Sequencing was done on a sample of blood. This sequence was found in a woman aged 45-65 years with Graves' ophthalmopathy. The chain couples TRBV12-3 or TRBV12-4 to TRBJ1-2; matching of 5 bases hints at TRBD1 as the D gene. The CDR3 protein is CASSAAGRKVYGYTF. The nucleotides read TGTGCCAGCAGTGCCGCAGGGAGGAAAGTTTATGGCTACACCTTC.